The 9 T cell receptor beta chains below all came from one sample that was sequenced in a study of neurological immune-mediated disorders. Described time point: longitudinal time-point 1 (baseline). TCRdb redid the calling of the 5' RACE reads with MiXCR, one entry per CDR3 protein. Among under 90,000 distinct CDR3 sequences listed, 10% were seen once. Specimen: PBMCs. Receptor source: a man aged 30 to 39 in good health.

In this sample, this clonotype turned up many times. The chain links TRBV3-1 to TRBJ2-7; 9 bases line up with TRBD2. V dropped 3 bases and J dropped 3; count of bases not matched to a gene: 6. Germline CDR1 reads LGHDT; CDR2 reads YNNKEL (reference sequence). This CDR3 has 15 amino acids. This CDR3 reads CASSHSLAGHYEQYF. The CDR3 nucleotides are TGTGCCAGCAGCCATTCGCTAGCGGGACACTACGAGCAGTACTTC.

This clonotype was observed many times. The rearrangement links TRBV20-1 to TRBJ1-2; the D is unclear. Trimming took 0 bases from V and 1 from J, leaving 9 bases between them. The CDR3 has 14 residues. Germline assignment: CDR1 DFQATT and CDR2 SNEGSKA (reference sequence). CDR3 sequence (DNA): TGCAGTGCTAGAGATGGCGGCTTTAACTATGGCTACACCTTC. Protein product: CSARDGGFNYGYTF.

The table lists this clonotype with many counts. The chain carries TRBV24-1 and TRBJ2-3; TRBD1 matches at 7 bases. J was trimmed by 2 bases and V by 3 bases; bases with no gene match: 4. CDR3 length equals 15 residues. The V gene's germline CDR1 is KGHDR and CDR2 SFDVKD. The CDR3 sequence: CATSDTGTDTDTQYF. CDR3 sequence (DNA): TGTGCCACCAGTGATACCGGGACAGACACAGATACGCAGTATTTT.

This clonotype was counted at least ten times. CDR3 in amino acids: CASSGANQDTQYF. CDR3 nucleotide sequence: TGTGCCAGCAGCGGAGCCAATCAGGATACGCAGTATTTT. The V call is TRBV6-6, the J call TRBJ2-3; D gene unclear. CDR3 length equals 13 residues. The germline gives CDR1 MNHNY, CDR2 SVGAGI (reference sequence). With 6 bases removed from V and 6 bases from J, the gap between germline ends came to 13 bases.

This clonotype was seen ten or more times. This chain links TRBV20-1 with TRBJ2-7; D might be TRBD2 (5 bases). CDR1 is DFQATT and CDR2 is SNEGSKA in the germline V gene (reference sequence). The CDR3 runs 13 residues. V was shortened by 6 bases and J by 1 base, with 13 bases between the two germline ends. CDR3 region: CSAPPRTSYEQYF. The CDR3 coding sequence is TGCAGTGCCCCACCCCGGACTTCCTACGAGCAGTACTTC.

This clonotype was observed at least ten times. V and J are TRBV5-1 and TRBJ1-5; possibly TRBD1 for D (5 bases). Germline-derived CDR1 and CDR2 are SGHRS and YFSETQ. CDR3 size: 14 residues. Trimming stripped 4 bases from V and 5 bases from J, with 13 bases between. The CDR3 protein is CASSPGHKDQPQHF. For the CDR3, the DNA is TGCGCCAGCAGCCCAGGACATAAAGATCAGCCCCAGCATTTT.

About this clonotype: A read error is possible here, since a much larger clone lies one base away. The rearrangement uses TRBV24-1 and TRBJ2-7, with a possible D match to TRBD2 (6 bases). CDR3 length: 13 amino acids. Germline V gives CDR1 KGHDR, CDR2 SFDVKD. V was trimmed by 5 bases and J by 8 bases, leaving 15 bases between them. The CDR3: CATSATEEGKQYF. CDR3 DNA: TGTGCCACCAGTGCTACTGAGGAGGGGAAGCAGTACTTC.

This clonotype has a count of ten or more. The chain is built from TRBV7-2 and TRBJ2-4; D is ambiguous. Between the trimmed V and J ends, which lost 5 bases and 5 bases, there was a span of 4 bases. This CDR3 spans 11 amino acids. CDR1 SGHTA and CDR2 FQGNSA come from the germline V gene. CDR3 bases: TGTGCCAGCAGCCTCCAAAACATTCAGTACTTC. Translation: CASSLQNIQYF.

Concerning this clonotype: Since a much larger clone is just one base distant, this may be a read error. The genes are TRBV3-1 and TRBJ2-5; D remains ambiguous. The CDR3 is 11 amino acids. Germline V CDR1 and CDR2: LGHDT, YNNKEL (reference sequence). CDR3 amino acids: CVSMFLETQYF. The CDR3 coding sequence is TGTGTCAGCATGTTTCTAGAGACCCAGTACTTC.